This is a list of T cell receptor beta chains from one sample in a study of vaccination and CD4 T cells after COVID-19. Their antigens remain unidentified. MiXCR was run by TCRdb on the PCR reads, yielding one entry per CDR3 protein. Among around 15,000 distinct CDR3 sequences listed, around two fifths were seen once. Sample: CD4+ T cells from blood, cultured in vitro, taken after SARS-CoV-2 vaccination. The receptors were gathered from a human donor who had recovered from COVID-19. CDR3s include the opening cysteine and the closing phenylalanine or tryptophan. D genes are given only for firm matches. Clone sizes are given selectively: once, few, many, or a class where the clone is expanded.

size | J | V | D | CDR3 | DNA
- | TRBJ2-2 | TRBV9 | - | CASSPRGGITGELFF | TGTGCCAGCAGCCCCCGTGGGGGGATCACCGGGGAGCTGTTTTTT
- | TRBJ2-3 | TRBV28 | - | CASTSTDTQYF | TGTGCCAGCACAAGCACAGATACGCAGTATTTT
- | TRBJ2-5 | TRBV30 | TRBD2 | CAWSVGSGLAGGGQETQYF | TGTGCCTGGAGTGTAGGATCAGGACTAGCGGGAGGGGGCCAAGAGACCCAGTACTTC
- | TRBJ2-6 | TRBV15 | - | CATSISGADGANVLTF | TGTGCCACCAGCATATCCGGGGCGGATGGGGCCAACGTCCTGACTTTC
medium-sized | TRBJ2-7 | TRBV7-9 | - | CASSLLVEQYF | TGTGCCAGCAGCTTACTCGTCGAGCAGTACTTC
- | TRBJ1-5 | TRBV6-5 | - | CASSYSHQGNQPQHF | TGTGCCAGCAGTTACTCACACCAGGGGAATCAGCCCCAGCATTTT
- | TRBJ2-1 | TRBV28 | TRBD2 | CASSPGLAGGPNYNEQFF | TGTGCCAGCAGTCCTGGACTAGCGGGAGGGCCAAACTACAATGAGCAGTTCTTC
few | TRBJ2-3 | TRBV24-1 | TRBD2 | CATRGAGGADTQYF | TGTGCCACTCGAGGGGCGGGAGGGGCGGATACGCAGTATTTT
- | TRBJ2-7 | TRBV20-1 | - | CSAGKYSYEQYF | TGCAGTGCAGGGAAGTACTCCTACGAGCAGTACTTC
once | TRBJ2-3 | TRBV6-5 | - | CASSSTITDTQYF | TGTGCCAGCAGTTCAACTATCACAGATACGCAGTATTTT
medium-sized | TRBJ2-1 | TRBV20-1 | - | CSAPDRSSYNEQFF | TGCAGTGCCCCGGACCGGAGCTCCTACAATGAGCAGTTCTTC
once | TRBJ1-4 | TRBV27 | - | CASSFRHAYGNEKLFF | TGTGCCAGCAGTTTCCGACACGCTTATGGGAACGAAAAACTGTTTTTT
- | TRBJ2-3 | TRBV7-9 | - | CASSPRTDTDTQYF | TGTGCCAGCAGCCCCCGGACAGATACAGATACGCAGTATTTT
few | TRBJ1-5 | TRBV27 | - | CATPQRQSNQPQHF | TGTGCCACCCCACAACGACAGAGCAATCAGCCCCAGCATTTT
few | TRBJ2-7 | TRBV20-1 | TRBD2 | CSASSGTRSYEQYF | TGCAGTGCTAGCTCCGGGACTAGGTCGTACGAGCAGTACTTC
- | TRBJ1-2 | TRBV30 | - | CAWSVGTDYGYTF | TGTGCCTGGAGTGTCGGGACCGACTATGGCTACACCTTC
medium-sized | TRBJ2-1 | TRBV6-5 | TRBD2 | CASSYSSKPGGLGEQFF | TGTGCCAGCAGTTACTCGTCAAAACCGGGAGGGCTTGGTGAGCAGTTCTTC
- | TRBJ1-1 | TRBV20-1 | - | CSARDLRGVEKAEAFF | TGCAGTGCTAGAGACCTGCGGGGGGTCGAGAAAGCTGAAGCTTTCTTT
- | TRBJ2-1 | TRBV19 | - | CASSIRGLGYYNEQFF | TGTGCCAGTAGTATCCGAGGACTTGGTTACTACAATGAGCAGTTCTTC
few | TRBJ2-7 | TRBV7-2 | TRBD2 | CASSLYGTSGSSYEQYF | TGTGCCAGCAGCCTGTACGGGACTAGCGGGAGCTCCTACGAGCAGTACTTC
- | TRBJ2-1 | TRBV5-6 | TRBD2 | CASSFRAGGRSSYNEQFF | TGTGCCAGCAGCTTTAGGGCGGGAGGGCGTAGCTCCTACAATGAGCAGTTCTTC
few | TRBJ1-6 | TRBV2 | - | CASSGTFGALHF | TGTGCCAGCAGTGGGACCTTCGGGGCCCTCCACTTT
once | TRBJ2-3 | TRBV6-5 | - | CASSYGSSQYF | TGTGCCAGCAGTTACGGGAGCTCGCAGTATTTT
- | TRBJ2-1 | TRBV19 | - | CASRPRGVNEQFF | TGTGCCAGTAGGCCCCGGGGAGTCAATGAGCAGTTCTTC
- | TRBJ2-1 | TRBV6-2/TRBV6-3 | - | CASTFDNEQFF | TGTGCCAGCACCTTTGACAATGAGCAGTTCTTC
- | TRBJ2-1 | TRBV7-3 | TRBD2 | CASSLGLAGGGQFF | TGTGCCAGCAGCTTGGGACTAGCGGGAGGAGGACAGTTCTTC
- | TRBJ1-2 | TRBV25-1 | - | CASSDPVAGYTF | TGTGCCAGCAGTGATCCAGTTGCAGGCTACACCTTC